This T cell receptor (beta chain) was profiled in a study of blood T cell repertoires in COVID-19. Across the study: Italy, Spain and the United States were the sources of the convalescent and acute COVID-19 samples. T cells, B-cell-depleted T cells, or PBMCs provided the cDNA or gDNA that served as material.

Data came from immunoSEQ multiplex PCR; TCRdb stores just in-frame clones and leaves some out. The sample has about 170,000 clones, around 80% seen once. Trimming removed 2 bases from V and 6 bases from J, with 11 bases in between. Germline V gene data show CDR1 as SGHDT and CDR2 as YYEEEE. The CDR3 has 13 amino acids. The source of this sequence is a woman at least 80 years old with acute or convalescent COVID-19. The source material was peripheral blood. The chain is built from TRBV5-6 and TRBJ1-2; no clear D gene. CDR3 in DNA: TGTGCCAGCAGCTTAATTTTGGCACATGGCTACACCTTC. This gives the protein CASSLILAHGYTF.